Given below is one T cell receptor beta chain in context. Its cognate antigen has yet to be identified. It has no much larger one-base neighbor in the sample; base qualities were not kept. The sample originates from a study of blood T cell repertoires in COVID-19 (dated by TCRdb to 2020 to 2021). In terms of the full investigation: The collaborator samples originated in the United States, Italy and Spain and spanned the acute and convalescent phases of COVID-19. The material from the prospective study consisted of cDNA or gDNA derived from T cells, B-cell-depleted T cells, or PBMCs. Subjects who had been exposed to COVID-19, were actively infected with it, or had recovered from it provided the deeply sampled blood TCRbeta repertoires that made up the dataset. Where available, HLA class I and class II types were taken from metadata supplied by the sample provider and were not determined by assay-based typing. The repertoires were released in a freely available public database meant as a resource for research on the immune response to SARS-CoV-2. The samples were drawn from the first 160 participants of the ongoing ImmuneRACE study and from 950 to 1,500 subjects provided by 6 global collaborators. Nearly every sample came with metadata listing a de-identified subject ID, COVID-19 status, age in years and sex.

What the authors observed across the whole study: The amount of clinical and demographic metadata varied by source and participant and was provided uncurated.

Collaborating institutions collected whole blood in K2EDTA tubes following their own protocols. For TCRbeta analysis, collaborator samples were shipped as frozen whole blood, as isolated PBMCs, or as DNA extracted from either sample type. TCRbeta CDR3 regions were amplified from genomic DNA by means of the immunoSEQ Assay, a bias-controlled multiplex PCR. The authors' pipeline ran thus. The number of nucleated cells in each sample was estimated by amplification of reference gene primers within the assay. To quantify the absolute abundance of each unique TCRbeta CDR3 rearrangement, sequence reads were collapsed and filtered. For each sample, productive Simpson clonality was calculated as the square root of Simpson's diversity index across productive rearrangements. TCRdb retrieved this table from immuneACCESS and kept in-frame rearrangements only. Not all clones are present; in checked studies, unresolved V genes account for under half, and no reason is known for the remainder. V and J calls and clone size are given by that table; D and trimming were obtained from the DNA. Recorded for this sample are 160,000 or so clones; approximately 87% of them occurred a single time. In total, the top ten clones hold roughly 4.1% of the sample.

From a lookup of the germline V gene, CDR1 and CDR2 are MNHEY and SVGAGI. V was cut back by 6 bases and J by 2 bases, leaving a gap of 14 bases between them. The CDR3 spans 14 residues, from the cysteine through the phenylalanine. Of the read, only the CDR3 DNA is kept; its 42 bases are in frame from base 1. The rearranged segments are TRBV6-5 and TRBJ2-7; matching of 6 bases hints at TRBD2 as the D gene. Sequencing was performed on peripheral blood. This TCR derives from a woman in her 70s with acute or convalescent COVID-19. The DNA reads TGTGCCAGCAGCCCGGGACTTACGCCCTACGAGCAGTACTTC. The encoded protein is CASSPGLTPYEQYF.